The sequence of this TCR beta chain was determined in a study of beta chain features in type 1 diabetes. Across the whole study: Similarity in age, gender and cell yields was seen between patients and healthy donors.

Reverse transcribing all isolated RNA meant expressed TCRB transcripts were sequenced. Sequenced naive, central memory and regulatory T cell samples produced an average of about 3.7 million reads. Only in-frame clones appear in the TCRdb table, and some are missing; sequencing was by immunoSEQ multiplex PCR. The data hold about 660,000 clones, with around 15% observed a single time. Broader study findings: Whether HLA type affects TCRB rearrangement stayed undetermined in the present work. Researchers report that Type 1 diabetes patients had moderately but significantly shorter TCRB CDR3s across all four CD4+ subsets.

This clone showed up just once. What it binds is unknown. Sorted populations all exceeded 95% purity. Trimming removed 5 bases at V and 7 bases at J, with 15 bases between. The CDR3 extends over 14 amino acids. Germline lookup yields CDR1 SEHNR and CDR2 FQNEAQ (reference sequence). Sequenced sample: naive CD4+ T cells from blood. This chain connects TRBV7-9 to TRBJ1-5, with D tentatively TRBD1 (6 bases). The TCR originated in a man between 18 and 35 years old with type 1 diabetes. The chain's CDR3 is CASSPTGMGQPQHF. DNA of the CDR3: TGTGCCAGCAGCCCCACAGGGATGGGACAGCCCCAGCATTTT.